The T cell receptor (beta chain) described here comes from a study of cytomegalovirus exposure and HLA in healthy donors. The germline CDR1 and CDR2 sequences are MNHEY and SVGAGI. The CDR3 length is 15 residues. V was clipped by 6 bases and J by 2 bases, with 13 bases between them. Primers: 60 Vbeta forward and 13 Jbeta reverse. Some clones are missing from TCRdb's copy, which holds only in-frame ones; the method was immunoSEQ multiplex PCR. The data show 84,000 or so clones, roughly three quarters seen once. The material sequenced was PBMCs. This TCR came from a male donor in good health and CMV-seronegative. V gene TRBV6-5 combines with J gene TRBJ1-4; a possible D gene is TRBD1 (6 bases). The chain's CDR3 is CASRQGSGTNEKLFF. CDR3 sequence (DNA): TGTGCCAGCAGGCAGGGGTCGGGCACTAATGAAAAACTGTTTTTT.